Listed below are T cell receptor beta chains from one sample, sequenced in a study of cytomegalovirus exposure and HLA in healthy donors. The data were produced by immunoSEQ multiplex PCR, yet TCRdb's version contains in-frame clones alone and is incomplete. The table has fewer than 110,000 clones, roughly three quarters seen once. Source material: PBMCs. The receptors here all came from a man between 18 and 29 years old in good health and CMV-seronegative. The CDR3 runs from the conserved cysteine through the conserved F or W. D genes are given only for firm matches. Only part of the rows carry a size: once, few, many, or a class if the clone is expanded.

clone_size j_call v_call d_call cdr3_aa cdr3_nt
- TRBJ2-3 TRBV6-5 - CASSSRASTDTQYF TGTGCCAGCAGTTCCCGAGCGAGCACAGATACGCAGTATTTT
- TRBJ2-1 TRBV27 TRBD2 CASSSGLAGGEQFF TGTGCCAGCAGTTCCGGACTAGCGGGGGGTGAGCAGTTCTTC
- TRBJ1-5 TRBV19 TRBD1 CASSITTGGSNQPQHF TGTGCCAGTAGTATCACGACAGGGGGTAGCAATCAGCCCCAGCATTTT
once TRBJ2-1 TRBV5-4 TRBD1 CASSGQGYHNEQFF TGTGCAAGTTCGGGACAGGGTTATCACAATGAGCAGTTCTTC
- TRBJ2-7 TRBV9 - CASSPGSLPTYEQYF TGTGCCAGCAGCCCTGGGAGCTTGCCGACCTACGAGCAGTACTTC
- TRBJ2-2 TRBV5-1 TRBD1 CASSRGQGRLAGELFF TGCGCCAGCAGCCGGGGACAGGGGAGATTGGCCGGGGAGCTGTTTTTT
- TRBJ2-1 TRBV25-1 - CASSGLAEQFF TGTGCCAGCAGTGGGCTAGCAGAGCAGTTCTTC
few TRBJ1-6 TRBV5-1 - CASSAGNNSPLHF TGCGCCAGCAGCGCAGGGAACAATTCACCCCTCCACTTT
- TRBJ2-2 TRBV6-6 - CASSPGTTNTGELFF TGTGCCAGCAGCCCCGGGACAACGAACACCGGGGAGCTGTTTTTT
- TRBJ2-7 TRBV7-9 - CASSATAGPYEQYF TGTGCCAGCAGCGCCACAGCAGGTCCATACGAGCAGTACTTC
- TRBJ2-1 TRBV5-1 TRBD2 CASRLAGNNEQFF TGCGCCAGTCGACTAGCGGGAAACAATGAGCAGTTCTTC
few TRBJ1-5 TRBV5-5 - CASSFGQTNQPQHF TGTGCCAGCAGCTTTGGGCAGACCAATCAGCCCCAGCATTTT
- TRBJ2-3 TRBV7-3 TRBD2 CASSYSGFSTDTQYF TGTGCCAGCAGCTATAGCGGGTTCAGCACAGATACGCAGTATTTT
few TRBJ2-7 TRBV5-1 - CASSAKYYEQYF TGCGCCAGCAGCGCGAAATACTACGAGCAGTACTTC
- TRBJ1-5 TRBV27 - CASSYTSRNQPQHF TGTGCCAGCAGTTATACTAGCCGCAATCAGCCCCAGCATTTT
few TRBJ1-1 TRBV10-3 - CAIKDPPGHMNTEAFF TGTGCCATCAAAGATCCTCCGGGACATATGAACACTGAAGCTTTCTTT
- TRBJ1-1 TRBV13 TRBD1 CASSLRDRAFNAEAFF TGTGCCAGCAGCCTTAGAGACAGGGCCTTTAACGCTGAAGCTTTCTTT
- TRBJ2-3 TRBV5-1 - CASSLVGGGFTDTQYF TGCGCCAGCAGCTTGGTAGGGGGGGGCTTCACAGATACGCAGTATTTT
- TRBJ1-2 TRBV10-3 TRBD1 CAISESQGAFYGYTF TGTGCCATCAGTGAGTCACAGGGGGCATTCTATGGCTACACCTTC
- TRBJ1-4 TRBV16 - CASSQLASKGLANEKLFF TGTGCCAGCAGCCAATTGGCCAGCAAGGGGTTGGCTAATGAAAAACTGTTTTTT
- TRBJ2-7 TRBV18 - CASSNNRYEQYF TGTGCCAGCTCAAACAACAGGTACGAGCAGTACTTC
- TRBJ2-1 TRBV6-4 TRBD2 CASSPDGTSGGNEQFF TGTGCCAGCAGTCCCGACGGGACTAGCGGGGGAAATGAGCAGTTCTTC
- TRBJ2-7 TRBV19 TRBD1 CASSIGTGGYEQYF TGTGCCAGTAGTATAGGGACAGGGGGCTACGAGCAGTACTTC
once TRBJ2-7 TRBV28 TRBD1 CASREPGQGRQYF TGTGCCAGCAGGGAACCCGGACAGGGGAGGCAGTACTTC
- TRBJ1-3 TRBV10-3 TRBD1 CAISGPPGQGSSGNTIYF TGTGCCATCAGTGGGCCCCCTGGACAGGGGAGCTCTGGAAACACCATATATTTT
- TRBJ1-6 TRBV9 - CASSVSPSNSPLHF TGTGCCAGCAGCGTATCCCCCTCGAATTCACCCCTCCACTTT
- TRBJ2-3 TRBV7-3 - CASSLGVSTDTQYF TGTGCCAGCAGCTTAGGAGTGTCCACAGATACGCAGTATTTT
- TRBJ2-3 TRBV4-2 TRBD2 CASSQVGGGTYTDTQYF TGTGCCAGCAGCCAAGTCGGGGGGGGGACCTACACAGATACGCAGTATTTT
- TRBJ2-7 TRBV5-5 TRBD2 CASSLQGRRGADYEQYF TGTGCCAGCAGCTTACAGGGAAGGCGGGGGGCCGACTACGAGCAGTACTTC
- TRBJ1-6 TRBV28 - CASSAAGWSSYNSPLHF TGTGCCAGCAGTGCTGCGGGGTGGAGCTCCTATAATTCACCCCTCCACTTT
- TRBJ2-7 TRBV11-2 - CASSLVGSGGSYEQYF TGTGCCAGCAGCTTAGTAGGGTCAGGGGGGTCCTACGAGCAGTACTTC
- TRBJ2-1 TRBV28 TRBD1 CASSTPGQGVNEQFF TGTGCCAGCAGTACCCCGGGACAGGGTGTGAATGAGCAGTTCTTC
- TRBJ2-5 TRBV9 - CASSPPGETQYF TGTGCCAGCAGCCCCCCGGGGGAGACCCAGTACTTC
few TRBJ1-1 TRBV7-8 - CASSSTGTLTTFF TGTGCCAGCAGCTCCACAGGGACCTTAACGACTTTCTTT
- TRBJ1-2 TRBV27 - CASRQAGAGYGYPF TGTGCCAGCAGACAAGCGGGGGCCGGCTATGGCTACCCCTTC
once TRBJ2-2 TRBV2 - CASSDRVKNTGELFF TGTGCCAGCAGTGACAGGGTAAAGAACACCGGGGAGCTGTTTTTT
- TRBJ1-1 TRBV11-2 - CASSLVHSLVNTEAFF TGTGCCAGCAGCTTAGTTCATTCTTTAGTGAACACTGAAGCTTTCTTT
- TRBJ1-5 TRBV27 TRBD1 CASSTGGGGSNQPQHF TGTGCCAGTTCTACAGGGGGTGGGGGAAGCAATCAGCCCCAGCATTTT
- TRBJ1-1 TRBV19 - CASSIWANYEAFF TGTGCCAGTAGTATCTGGGCAAATTATGAAGCTTTCTTT
- TRBJ1-1 TRBV7-2 - CASEQTTGSNTEAFF TGTGCCAGCGAACAAACTACAGGTTCGAACACTGAAGCTTTCTTT
- TRBJ2-1 TRBV19 TRBD2 CASSISGSGGFYEQFF TGTGCCAGTAGTATAAGCGGTAGCGGGGGGTTCTATGAGCAGTTCTTC
- TRBJ1-6 TRBV10-2 - CASSELGGAYNSPLHF TGCGCCAGCAGTGAACTCGGTGGGGCGTATAATTCACCCCTCCACTTT
- TRBJ2-3 TRBV29-1 TRBD2 CSVDYGGGAALTDTQYF TGCAGCGTTGACTATGGCGGGGGGGCCGCTCTCACAGATACGCAGTATTTT
few TRBJ2-3 TRBV5-1 - CASSPRQLYSTDTQYF TGCGCCAGCAGCCCCCGACAGTTGTATAGCACAGATACGCAGTATTTT
- TRBJ2-6 TRBV18 TRBD2 CASSPGGTGANVLTF TGTGCCAGCTCACCGGGGGGGACTGGGGCCAACGTCCTGACTTTC
- TRBJ1-1 TRBV7-8 - CASSTKTVDYTEAFF TGTGCCAGCAGCACCAAGACAGTAGACTACACTGAAGCTTTCTTT
- TRBJ2-5 TRBV18 TRBD2 CASSPPRGDPEETQYF TGTGCCAGCTCACCACCCCGGGGGGACCCAGAAGAGACCCAGTACTTC
- TRBJ2-1 TRBV7-8 - CASSLLGAYEQFF TGTGCCAGCAGCTTATTAGGGGCGTATGAGCAGTTCTTC
- TRBJ2-7 TRBV7-3 - CASSLNGGNEQYF TGTGCCAGCAGCTTAAACGGAGGGAATGAGCAGTACTTC
- TRBJ2-7 TRBV19 - CASREGNEQYF TGTGCCAGTAGGGAGGGCAACGAGCAGTACTTC
- TRBJ2-2 TRBV7-6 TRBD2 CASSLSPGGVTGELFF TGTGCCAGCAGCTTATCACCGGGAGGGGTGACCGGGGAGCTGTTTTTT
- TRBJ2-1 TRBV19 TRBD1 CASKPPGQGNNEQFF TGTGCCAGTAAACCTCCGGGACAGGGAAACAATGAGCAGTTCTTC
- TRBJ1-2 TRBV10-3 - CASNTLLRNSGGYTF TGTGCCTCCAACACCTTGTTGAGAAACTCGGGGGGCTACACCTTC
- TRBJ1-2 TRBV6-1 TRBD1 CASRERGQESGYPF TGTGCCAGCAGGGAAAGGGGGCAAGAAAGCGGCTACCCCTTC
few TRBJ2-6 TRBV4-2 - CASSQESAGANVLTF TGTGCCAGCAGCCAGGAGAGCGCTGGGGCCAACGTCCTGACTTTC
- TRBJ1-5 TRBV9 TRBD1 CASSVEQGAGQPQHF TGTGCCAGCAGCGTAGAACAGGGGGCCGGTCAGCCCCAGCATTTT